These T cell receptor beta chains were read from a single sample in a study of shared clonotypes between healthy human individuals. Method: immunoSEQ multiplex PCR; TCRdb's copy keeps in-frame clones and lacks some. The data hold about 1.1 million clones, with approximately 75% observed a single time. Input material: memory CD4+ T cells from PBMCs. The receptors derive from a man between 18 and 29 years old in good health. Some clones in this sample may be carry-over from other donors' samples. Each CDR3 is given with its conserved first and last residue. The D gene is left open where the match is weak. Clone size is not always given. Where it is, it says once, few, many or a class for expanded clones.

J gene,D gene,clone size,V gene,CDR3 protein,CDR3 DNA
TRBJ1-1,TRBD1,few,TRBV27,CASRGTGVNTEAFF,TGTGCCAGCAGGGGGACAGGGGTGAACACTGAAGCTTTCTTT
TRBJ2-1,.,few,TRBV28,CASSPFSVGRDNEQFF,TGTGCCAGCAGCCCCTTTTCCGTGGGCCGAGACAATGAGCAGTTCTTC
TRBJ1-1,.,.,TRBV6-5,CASSYGGAATEAFF,TGTGCCAGCAGTTACGGGGGGGCAGCAACTGAAGCTTTCTTT
TRBJ2-7,TRBD1,.,TRBV5-4,CASKRDSISYEQYF,TGTGCCAGCAAAAGGGACAGCATCTCCTACGAGCAGTACTTC
TRBJ2-1,.,.,TRBV6-5,CASKKGFLSYNEQFF,TGTGCCAGCAAAAAGGGGTTCCTCTCCTACAATGAGCAGTTCTTC
TRBJ2-1,TRBD2,.,TRBV7-3,CASSLSKRLAADEQFF,TGTGCCAGCAGCTTAAGTAAGAGACTAGCCGCAGATGAGCAGTTCTTC
TRBJ2-7,.,.,TRBV6-5,CASSYSAGAREQYF,TGTGCCAGCAGTTACTCGGCGGGGGCGAGGGAGCAGTACTTC
TRBJ2-7,.,.,TRBV11-2,CASSLGSGSTYEQYF,TGTGCCAGCAGCTTAGGGTCAGGGAGTACCTACGAGCAGTACTTC
TRBJ1-5,TRBD1,.,TRBV19,CASSSLDRPNQPQHF,TGTGCCAGTAGTTCCTTGGACAGGCCCAATCAGCCCCAGCATTTT
TRBJ2-3,.,.,TRBV7-9,CASSGRGGGSTDTQYF,TGTGCCAGCAGCGGCCGGGGAGGGGGCAGCACAGATACGCAGTATTTT
TRBJ1-5,.,.,TRBV11-1,CASSFGAHQPQHF,TGTGCCAGCAGCTTTGGGGCCCATCAGCCCCAGCATTTT
TRBJ2-3,TRBD2,.,TRBV30,CAWMGPRGGTQYF,TGTGCCTGGATGGGGCCCCGCGGGGGTACGCAGTATTTT
TRBJ1-2,.,.,TRBV14,CASSQGANYGYTF,TGTGCCAGCAGCCAAGGGGCCAACTATGGCTACACCTTC
TRBJ2-1,.,.,TRBV7-9,CASSLNASYNEQFF,TGTGCCAGCAGCTTGAACGCCTCCTACAATGAGCAGTTCTTC
TRBJ1-4,.,.,TRBV2,CASSDWGVEKLFF,TGTGCCAGCAGTGATTGGGGGGTTGAAAAACTGTTTTTT
TRBJ2-5,TRBD1,few,TRBV6-4,CASTHLWDSEETQYF,TGTGCCAGCACCCACCTGTGGGACAGCGAAGAGACCCAGTACTTC
TRBJ1-1,.,.,TRBV7-9,CASSLGGQGSVAFF,TGTGCCAGCAGCTTAGGTGGTCAGGGTTCGGTAGCTTTCTTT
TRBJ2-1,TRBD2,.,TRBV4-3,CASSREGRNEQFF,TGCGCCAGCTCGCGGGAGGGCCGGAATGAGCAGTTCTTC
TRBJ1-4,.,.,TRBV29-1,CSVPMGATNEKLFF,TGCAGCGTTCCAATGGGGGCGACTAATGAAAAACTGTTTTTT
TRBJ1-3,.,.,TRBV4-3,CASSQEWTYKAGNTIYF,TGCGCCAGCAGCCAAGAATGGACCTATAAGGCTGGAAACACCATATATTTT
TRBJ2-7,TRBD1,.,TRBV5-4,CASSSGTGSIYEQYF,TGTGCCAGCAGCAGCGGGACAGGGTCCATCTACGAGCAGTACTTC
TRBJ1-1,.,.,TRBV10-2,CASSQGSRGRNTEAFF,TGCGCCAGCAGCCAGGGGTCAAGAGGTAGGAACACTGAAGCTTTCTTT
TRBJ2-1,.,.,TRBV12-5,CASGKGVSSYNEQFF,TGTGCTAGTGGAAAGGGGGTGAGCTCCTACAATGAGCAGTTCTTC
TRBJ1-2,TRBD1,.,TRBV11-2,CASSSGQHYGYTF,TGTGCCAGCAGCTCGGGACAGCACTATGGCTACACCTTC
TRBJ1-1,.,few,TRBV5-1,CASSPGGGGTEAFF,TGCGCCAGCAGCCCCGGAGGTGGGGGCACTGAAGCTTTCTTT
TRBJ1-3,.,.,TRBV28,CASLAGARSGNTIYF,TGTGCCAGCCTCGCGGGGGCCCGCTCTGGAAACACCATATATTTT
TRBJ2-2,TRBD2,.,TRBV5-1,CASSRLTSAGELFF,TGCGCCAGCAGCCGTTTAACTAGCGCCGGGGAGCTGTTTTTT
TRBJ2-4,TRBD1,.,TRBV19,CASSLPWFESGQGKNIQYF,TGTGCCAGTAGTCTCCCCTGGTTTGAATCAGGACAGGGCAAAAACATTCAGTACTTC